These 30 T cell receptor beta chains were all obtained from the same sample, sequenced in a study of T cell clusters in autoimmune cytopenias. About 37,500 genome equivalents of blood DNA were amplified for TRB. TRB rearrangements were amplified by touch-down multiplex PCR with mixed TRB-A/B primers. No DNA is given; TCRdb re-called the multiplex PCR reads and lists each CDR3 protein once. This sample's clone table lists about 8,300 distinct CDR3 sequences. Sequencing input: peripheral blood. These TCRs come from a human donor with an autoimmune cytopenia or autoimmune hepatitis (not recorded which).

The CDR3 here is CASARGGRSNEKLFF. V usage is TRBV7-6 and J usage is TRBJ1-4; TCRdb names TRBD1, which stays unverified in the absence of DNA. Germline assignment: CDR1 SGHVS and CDR2 FNYEAQ. The CDR3 extends over 15 amino acids.

This sequence joins TRBV20-1 and TRBJ2-1. Germline V lookup: CDR1 DFQATT, CDR2 SNEGSKA (reference sequence). This CDR3 spans 12 amino acids. The CDR3 protein is CSAREGAREQFF.

Frequency places this clonotype as medium-sized. This chain links TRBV19 with TRBJ1-5; as DNA is missing, the TRBD1 call by TCRdb cannot be tested. The CDR3 sequence is 15 residues long. In germline, CDR1 is LNHDA, CDR2 SQIVND (reference sequence). Here the CDR3 reads CASSIGGADNQPQHF.

CDR3 residues: CASSGMNTEAFF. This chain uses TRBV27 with TRBJ1-1. CDR1 is MNHEY, CDR2 SMNVEV, per germline (reference sequence). There are 12 residues in the CDR3.

This clonotype ranks as medium-sized in terms of frequency. The V and J genes are TRBV29-1 and TRBJ2-1; without DNA, the TCRdb call of TRBD2 cannot be checked. CDR3 length equals 17 residues. Germline CDR1 and CDR2: SQVTM and ANQGSEA. CDR3 amino acids: CSVEGLRRVSSYNEQFF.

This clonotype is identified as medium-sized from frequency. The genes are TRBV29-1 and TRBJ1-1; no DNA is available, so the TRBD1 call from TCRdb remains unchecked. Germline V CDR1 and CDR2: SQVTM, ANQGSEA. CDR3 size: 13 residues. The CDR3 reads CSVVSGRGTEAFF.

This clonotype is called medium-sized (0.01 to 0.1%) based on its frequency. The chain links TRBV19 to TRBJ2-3; the D gene TCRdb calls, TRBD1, cannot be checked with no DNA. Germline V lookup: CDR1 LNHDA, CDR2 SQIVND (reference sequence). The CDR3 has 15 amino acids. CDR3: CASRYSGASTDTQYF.

This clonotype is identified as medium-sized from frequency. The CDR3 sequence: CASSQRPGTGGRGYTF. The rearrangement uses TRBV5-8 and TRBJ1-2; TCRdb's D gene call, TRBD1, goes unchecked for lack of DNA. CDR3 length equals 16 residues. Germline CDR1 and CDR2: SGHTS and YDEGEE.

Judged by frequency, this clonotype is medium-sized. The chain is built from TRBV29-1 and TRBJ2-5; the TRBD1 assignment by TCRdb is unverifiable without DNA. There are 13 residues in the CDR3. Germline CDR1 SQVTM, CDR2 ANQGSEA. The CDR3 loop reads CSAHGGGPRTQYF. Drawing the rest from reference TRBV29-1 and TRBJ2-5, the complete variable domain is SAVISQKPSRDICQRGTSLTIQCQVDSQVTMMFWYRQQPGQSLTLIATANQGSEATYESGFVIDKFPISRPNLTFSTLTVSNMSPEDSSIYLCSAHGGGPRTQYFGPGTRLLVL.

By frequency, this clonotype is medium-sized. V gene TRBV30 combines with J gene TRBJ2-3; the TCRdb call, TRBD2, lacks DNA for checking. The CDR3 covers 16 residues. The germline CDR1 and CDR2 sequences are GTSNPN and SVGIG (reference sequence). CDR3 protein: CAWSGSSGRAAGTQYF.

The rearrangement joins TRBV5-1 to TRBJ2-3; the TCRdb call, TRBD2, lacks DNA for checking. CDR3 length equals 16 residues. Germline V gives CDR1 SGHRS, CDR2 YFSETQ. CDR3 loop: CASSYLAGPKTDTQYF.

Frequency places this clonotype as medium-sized. The rearrangement joins TRBV29-1 to TRBJ1-6; TCRdb picks TRBD1, but there is no DNA to check that call. The CDR3 covers 15 residues. In germline, CDR1 is SQVTM, CDR2 ANQGSEA. CDR3 sequence reads: CSVVTKGQVNSPLHF.

The V and J genes are TRBV19 and TRBJ2-4; there is no DNA to check the TCRdb D call of TRBD1. Germline CDR1 and CDR2: LNHDA and SQIVND (reference sequence). The CDR3 spans 19 residues. CDR3 in amino acids: CASSPRTGFKSLAKNIQYF.

This clonotype ranks as medium-sized in terms of frequency. The V and J genes are TRBV7-6 and TRBJ2-3; TCRdb's D call of TRBD2 is untestable without DNA. The germline V gene has CDR1 SGHVS and CDR2 FNYEAQ. The CDR3 is 16 amino acids. The CDR3 is CASSSGLAGLTDTQYF.

The rearrangement joins TRBV27 to TRBJ2-1; TCRdb's D call, TRBD1, is unchecked because there is no DNA. This CDR3 comprises 18 residues. The germline V gene has CDR1 MNHEY and CDR2 SMNVEV (reference sequence). The CDR3 loop is CASSNYRQSQGTPNEQFF.

The J gene is TRBJ2-1, the V gene TRBV27; the TRBD2 assignment by TCRdb is unverifiable without DNA. The CDR3 has 17 amino acids. Germline CDR1 is MNHEY and CDR2 is SMNVEV (reference sequence). This CDR3 reads CASSLLPGLAGGNEQFF.

This rearrangement joins TRBV19 to TRBJ1-6. This CDR3 contains 15 residues. CDR1 and CDR2 from the germline V gene are LNHDA and SQIVND (reference sequence). Here the CDR3 reads CASSAWTADNSPLHF.

The chain joins TRBV10-3 to TRBJ2-3; lacking DNA, the TRBD2 call made by TCRdb goes unchecked. This CDR3 is built from 18 residues. Germline CDR1 is ENHRY and CDR2 is SYGVKD. The CDR3 loop is CAISPGLAGFSSTDTQYF.

This clonotype is deemed medium-sized (0.01 to 0.1%) by its frequency. The chain links TRBV5-6 to TRBJ2-2. CDR1 and CDR2 (germline): SGHDT, YYEEEE. The CDR3 is 15 amino acids. CDR3 sequence: CASSLPGVNTGELFF.

The chain joins TRBV6-5 to TRBJ1-4. In germline, CDR1 is MNHEY, CDR2 SVGAGI. This CDR3 is built from 12 residues. The CDR3 reads CASRDINEKLFF.

The rearrangement joins TRBV7-6 to TRBJ2-2; absent DNA, TCRdb's TRBD2 call cannot be checked. Germline assignment: CDR1 SGHVS and CDR2 FNYEAQ. The CDR3 runs to 17 residues. The CDR3 region is CASSLPTSGTNTGELFF.

This clonotype is called medium-sized based on its frequency. The chain links TRBV30 to TRBJ1-1. The CDR3 is 13 residues long. Germline CDR1 is GTSNPN and CDR2 is SVGIG (reference sequence). This CDR3 reads CAWSDTSGTEAFF.

This clonotype is identified as medium-sized from frequency. The genes are TRBV18 and TRBJ2-3; there is no DNA to check the TCRdb D call of TRBD2. Per germline, CDR1 KGHSH and CDR2 LQKENI. This CDR3 has 17 residues. Here the CDR3 reads CASSPTTPGLGVDTQYF.

According to its frequency, this clonotype is medium-sized. This chain joins TRBV5-4 and TRBJ2-1; TCRdb names TRBD2, which stays unverified in the absence of DNA. The germline V gene encodes CDR1 SGHNT and CDR2 YYREEE (reference sequence). The CDR3 loop spans 15 amino acids. The CDR3 spells CASSLVGTSVNEQFF.

V is TRBV14 and J is TRBJ2-1; there is no DNA to check the TCRdb D call of TRBD2. The CDR3 is 18 amino acids. Germline V lookup: CDR1 SGHDN, CDR2 FVKESK. This CDR3 is CASSQSRTGLADYNEQFF.

The V and J genes are TRBV10-3 and TRBJ2-6; without DNA, the TCRdb call of TRBD1 cannot be checked. The germline V gene encodes CDR1 ENHRY and CDR2 SYGVKD. This CDR3 has 15 residues. The CDR3 is CATQQGFSGANVLTF.

This chain uses TRBV19 with TRBJ2-1; TCRdb reports TRBD2, a call that lacks DNA to check it against. Germline V gene data show CDR1 as LNHDA and CDR2 as SQIVND (reference sequence). The CDR3 loop spans 16 amino acids. The CDR3 loop is CATKFSGLHSYNEQFF.

By frequency, this clonotype registers medium-sized (0.01 to 0.1%). This chain links TRBV12-3 or TRBV12-4 with TRBJ2-2. The CDR3 has 14 residues. Here the CDR3 reads CASGPKKRTGELFF.

This clonotype ranks as medium-sized in terms of frequency. This rearrangement joins TRBV29-1 to TRBJ1-1. CDR1 is SQVTM, CDR2 ANQGSEA, per germline. The CDR3 has 11 amino acids. The CDR3 spells CSVVSLTEAFF.

The chain uses TRBV5-1 and TRBJ2-3; TCRdb names TRBD2, which stays unverified in the absence of DNA. The CDR3 is made up of 14 amino acids. Germline V gives CDR1 SGHRS, CDR2 YFSETQ. The CDR3 here is CASSLAGETDTQYF.